The 9 T cell receptor beta chains given below trace back to one sample, sequenced in a study of low-dose radiotherapy and immunotherapy resistance in tumors. As to time point: after trial treatment. Noted treatment: LDRT plus nivolumab, ipilimumab, low-dose cyclophosphamide and aspirin (RACIN trial). Primers targeting TRAV and TRBV primed first-strand cDNA, covering alpha and beta chains. Amplification of TCRs used a constant-region primer and V-primer adapter for around 20 PCR cycles. In TCRdb, the reads were re-called with MiXCR into one record per CDR3 protein. The sample holds 85,000 to 95,000 distinct CDR3 sequences; more than 20% are singletons and the top ten take over 10%. Sequencing was performed on PBMCs, taken after low-dose radiotherapy plus immunotherapy. The receptors derive from a female donor with ovarian cancer.

Many counts were recorded for this clonotype. V gene TRBV5-1 combines with J gene TRBJ1-1; D is undetermined. Germline V gene lookup returns CDR1 SGHRS and CDR2 YFSETQ. This CDR3 spans 15 amino acids. Trimming cost V 4 bases and J 0 bases, with 13 bases left between them. DNA for the CDR3: TGCGCCAGCAGCCCGTCGGGTGGAATGAACACTGAAGCTTTCTTT. It translates to CASSPSGGMNTEAFF.

In its sample, this clonotype was seen many times. This chain links TRBV29-1 with TRBJ2-7; 7 nucleotides agree with TRBD1. J gave up 6 bases and V 0 bases, and 8 bases lay outside the gene matches. CDR3 length equals 14 residues. CDR1 is SQVTM, CDR2 ANQGSEA, per germline. Here the CDR3 reads CSVEEGAGGREQYF. Here the CDR3 DNA reads TGCAGCGTTGAAGAGGGGGCAGGGGGTCGCGAGCAGTACTTC.

This rearrangement joins TRBV5-6 to TRBJ2-1; 7 nucleotides match TRBD1. Germline V CDR1 and CDR2: SGHDT, YYEEEE. The CDR3 covers 14 residues. V lost 4 bases, J lost 4 bases, and 5 bases stayed unmatched. The CDR3 sequence: CASSGTTGYNEQFF. Written as DNA, the CDR3 is TGTGCCAGCAGCGGAACGACAGGGTACAATGAGCAGTTCTTC.

The table lists this clonotype with many counts. V is TRBV4-1 and J is TRBJ2-1, with TRBD1 matching over 8 bases. V shed 2 bases and J 4 bases; nucleotides not matched to a gene: 10. This CDR3 has 17 residues. CDR1 and CDR2 from the germline V gene are MGHRA and YSYEKL. The CDR3 spells CASSQPWDRSGYNEQFF. The CDR3 DNA is TGCGCCAGCAGCCAACCGTGGGACAGGTCGGGATACAATGAGCAGTTCTTC.

The chain carries TRBV12-3 or TRBV12-4 and TRBJ2-5; TRBD1 might be the D (6 bases). This CDR3 comprises 14 residues. V was cut by 5 bases and J by 1 base, with 11 bases left in between. The CDR3 loop reads CASSLGQCQETQYF. The CDR3 DNA is TGTGCCAGCAGTCTCGGACAGTGCCAAGAGACCCAGTACTTC.

The gene calls are TRBV7-3 and TRBJ2-2; 11 bases are a match to TRBD2. J gave up 1 base and V 2 bases, and 15 bases lay outside the gene matches. This CDR3 comprises 21 residues. The V gene's germline CDR1 is SGHTA and CDR2 FQGTGA. CDR3: CASSLLPTSGSWGGNTGELFF. The CDR3, as DNA: TGTGCCAGCAGCTTACTCCCCACTAGCGGGAGTTGGGGAGGGAACACCGGGGAGCTGTTTTTT. The complete variable domain, with remaining parts taken from reference TRBV7-3 and TRBJ2-2, reads GAGVSQTPSNKVTEKGKYVELRCDPISGHTALYWYRQSLGQGPEFLIYFQGTGAADDSGLPNDRFFAVRPEGSVSTLKIQRTERGDSAVYLCASSLLPTSGSWGGNTGELFFGEGSRLTVL.

V usage is TRBV10-3 and J usage is TRBJ1-3; tentative D call: TRBD1 (6 bases). Germline lookup yields CDR1 ENHRY and CDR2 SYGVKD. V shed 10 bases and J shed 4 bases, with 11 bases lying between them. CDR3 length: 12 residues. DNA of the CDR3: TGTGCCACCCGGACAGAAGGAAACACCATATATTTT. It codes for CATRTEGNTIYF.

This clonotype was counted ten times or more. The chain recombines TRBV6-6 with TRBJ1-5; 10 bases are shared with TRBD1. Germline CDR1 MNHNY, CDR2 SVGAGI (reference sequence). V trimming: 5 bases; J trimming: 2 bases; junction bases outside the gene matches: 3. This CDR3 contains 15 residues. The CDR3 DNA reads TGTGCCAGCAGTATCGGGACAGGGGGCAATCAGCCCCAGCATTTT. Translating it yields CASSIGTGGNQPQHF.

This rearrangement joins TRBV6-2 or TRBV6-3 to TRBJ2-4; D gene ambiguous. The CDR3 is made up of 14 amino acids. V was cut by 5 bases and J by 0 bases, with 8 bases left in between. The germline V gene encodes CDR1 MNHEY and CDR2 SVGEGT. The CDR3 loop is CASSVSLAKNIQYF. In DNA, the CDR3 is TGTGCCAGCAGTGTTTCACTAGCCAAAAACATTCAGTACTTC.